Following are 23 T cell receptor beta chains from one sample sequenced in a study of cytomegalovirus exposure and HLA in healthy donors. Researchers ran the PCR with 60 Vbeta and 13 Jbeta primers. Profiling relied on immunoSEQ multiplex PCR, and the TCRdb table lists in-frame clones only, not all of them. This repertoire includes 40,000 to 60,000 clones. The sequenced sample consisted of PBMCs. Receptors were obtained from a man aged 40-50 years in good health and CMV-seropositive.

The chain carries TRBV2 and TRBJ1-4; 7 positions agree with TRBD1. J gave up 5 bases and V 8 bases, and 5 bases lay outside the gene matches. This CDR3 is 13 amino acids long. CDR1 is SNHLY, CDR2 FYNNEI, per germline. The CDR3 nucleotides read TGTGCCAGCGGGGACAGACCGAATGAAAAACTGTTTTTT. Protein sequence: CASGDRPNEKLFF.

The rearrangement joins TRBV28 to TRBJ2-7; D is ambiguous. CDR1 is MDHEN, CDR2 SYDVKM, per germline. Trimming cost V 3 bases and J 2 bases, with 2 bases left between them. The CDR3 is made up of 11 amino acids. The CDR3 nucleotides read TGTGCCAGCAGTTTCACCTACGAGCAGTACTTC. This codes for CASSFTYEQYF.

This chain links TRBV7-2 with TRBJ2-1, with TRBD1 as a possible D gene (6 bases). Per the germline V gene, CDR1 is SGHTA and CDR2 is FQGNSA. CDR3 length equals 15 residues. V gave up 0 bases and J gave up 8 bases, with 14 bases separating them. CDR3: CASSLASQGIHEQFF. The CDR3 DNA reads TGTGCCAGCAGCTTAGCTTCCCAGGGGATCCATGAGCAGTTCTTC.

As for this clone: The same CDR3 is also encoded by other DNA sequences in this sample. This sequence joins TRBV7-2 and TRBJ1-1, with no clear D. The V end lost 4 bases, the J end lost 1 base, and 10 bases lay between the germline ends. Germline loops: CDR1 SGHTA, CDR2 FQGNSA. The length of the CDR3 is 14 residues. The CDR3 sequence: CASSSLGGNTEAFF. As DNA, the CDR3 is TGTGCCAGCAGCTCGCTTGGAGGGAACACTGAAGCTTTCTTT.

The J gene is TRBJ1-1, the V gene TRBV6-1, with D maybe TRBD1 (5 bases). Germline V gene data show CDR1 as MNHNS and CDR2 as SASEGT. Trimming pared 7 bases from V and 1 base from J, leaving 10 bases between. The CDR3 is 13 amino acids. The CDR3 nucleotides read TGTGCCAGCACTCTAGGGGAGAACACTGAAGCTTTCTTT. Its protein is CASTLGENTEAFF.

The chain is built from TRBV9 and TRBJ2-7; 7 nucleotides line up with TRBD2. The junction had 8 bases not matched to a gene; V was cut back by 3 bases and J by 2 bases. The length of the CDR3 is 15 residues. In germline, CDR1 is SGDLS, CDR2 YYNGEE. This CDR3 is CASSAQGLAAYEQYF. The CDR3 nucleotides read TGTGCCAGCAGCGCCCAAGGGCTAGCGGCCTACGAGCAGTACTTC.

V usage is TRBV9 and J usage is TRBJ2-3; 7 bases agree with TRBD1. The CDR3 runs to 15 residues. Germline loops: CDR1 SGDLS, CDR2 YYNGEE. V was clipped by 3 bases and J by 4 bases; unmatched bases: 8. CDR3 sequence: CASSGDRVYADTQYF. The DNA for the CDR3 is TGTGCCAGCAGCGGAGACAGGGTTTACGCAGATACGCAGTATTTT. Drawing the rest from reference TRBV9 and TRBJ2-3, the complete variable domain is DSGVTQTPKHLITATGQRVTLRCSPRSGDLSVYWYQQSLDQGLQFLIQYYNGEERAKGNILERFSAQQFPDLHSELNLSSLELGDSALYFCASSGDRVYADTQYFGPGTRLTVL.

This chain joins TRBV7-9 and TRBJ2-5; 7 positions match TRBD1. The CDR3 sequence is 14 residues long. With 8 bases clipped from V and 7 bases from J, the junction kept 13 bases outside the gene matches. Germline-derived CDR1 and CDR2 are SEHNR and FQNEAQ (reference sequence). CDR3 sequence (DNA): TGTGCCAGCGTCAATACAGGGGCAGGCGGGACCCAGTACTTC. This translates into CASVNTGAGGTQYF.

The chain combines TRBV5-1 with TRBJ1-1; 10 bases match TRBD1. The germline CDR1 and CDR2 sequences are SGHRS and YFSETQ. The junction had 6 bases not matched to a gene; V was cut back by 3 bases and J by 4 bases. The length of the CDR3 is 15 residues. The CDR3 is CASSWGTGEGTEAFF. The DNA of the CDR3 is TGCGCCAGCAGCTGGGGGACAGGGGAAGGCACTGAAGCTTTCTTT. The full variable domain, rest sourced from reference TRBV5-1 and TRBJ1-1, is KAGVTQTPRYLIKTRGQQVTLSCSPISGHRSVSWYQQTPGQGLQFLFEYFSETQRNKGNFPGRFSGRQFSNSRSEMNVSTLELGDSALYLCASSWGTGEGTEAFFGQGTRLTVV.

This chain links TRBV29-1 with TRBJ2-7, with TRBD1 identical over 10 bases. The CDR3 runs 16 residues. CDR1 is SQVTM and CDR2 is ANQGSEA in the germline V gene. V trimming: 0 bases; J trimming: 2 bases; junction bases outside the gene matches: 7. For the CDR3, the DNA is TGCAGCGTTGAAGAGGAACCCGGGACAGGGGCCTACGAGCAGTACTTC. Amino acids: CSVEEEPGTGAYEQYF.

This chain uses TRBV6-4 with TRBJ1-2, with 7 nucleotides matching TRBD1. V lost 5 bases and J lost 6; bases outside the gene matches: 15. Germline-derived CDR1 and CDR2 are MRHNA and SNTAGT. The CDR3 covers 16 residues. The CDR3 DNA is TGTGCCAGCAGTCCCCAGGGGGACACTTTCAGCCATGGCTACACCTTC. It specifies CASSPQGDTFSHGYTF.

CDR3 coding DNA: TGTGCCAGCAGCCAAGATTCACAGGGGAGCGGCGAGCAGTACTTC. This translates into CASSQDSQGSGEQYF. J is TRBJ2-7 and V is TRBV4-2, with TRBD1 matching over 7 bases. J gave up 6 bases and V 0 bases, and 8 bases lay outside the gene matches. Germline V lookup: CDR1 LGHNA, CDR2 YNFKEQ. This CDR3 comprises 15 residues.

The gene calls are TRBV18 and TRBJ2-5; D is unresolved. The CDR3 covers 14 residues. The V end lost 4 bases, the J end lost 3 bases, and 12 bases lay between the germline ends. Germline CDR1 KGHSH, CDR2 LQKENI. The CDR3 sequence: CASSLIGGEETQYF. In DNA form, the CDR3 reads TGTGCCAGCTCACTCATCGGCGGAGAAGAGACCCAGTACTTC.

The chain employs TRBV6-1 and TRBJ2-3, with TRBD1 matching 7 bases. Per germline, CDR1 MNHNS and CDR2 SASEGT. Trimming took 7 bases from V and 0 from J; bases not matched to a gene: 7. This CDR3 region has 15 residues. CDR3 in amino acids: CASNKGQLSTDTQYF. CDR3 sequence (DNA): TGTGCCAGCAATAAGGGACAGCTAAGCACAGATACGCAGTATTTT.

The chain employs TRBV27 and TRBJ2-7, with 9 bases matching TRBD2. There are 15 residues in the CDR3. V was clipped by 4 bases and J by 1 base; unmatched bases: 5. Germline loops: CDR1 MNHEY, CDR2 SMNVEV (reference sequence). CDR3 sequence (DNA): TGTGCCAGCAGTTACGGGACTAGCCGATCCTACGAGCAGTACTTC. This codes for CASSYGTSRSYEQYF.

V usage is TRBV6-6 and J usage is TRBJ1-2; perhaps TRBD1 as D (6 bases). The V gene's germline CDR1 is MNHNY and CDR2 SVGAGI (reference sequence). Trimming left V 8 bases short and J 6 bases short, with 19 bases between. This CDR3 has 14 residues. The DNA of the CDR3 is TGTGCCAGCGGGGGGGCGGGGGCTCTAGATGGCTACACCTTC. As protein: CASGGAGALDGYTF.

The chain links TRBV30 to TRBJ2-1; 10 bases are a match to TRBD1. V was clipped by 4 bases and J by 5 bases; unmatched bases: 8. CDR3 length: 15 amino acids. Germline V CDR1 and CDR2: GTSNPN, SVGIG (reference sequence). The CDR3 loop is CAWMRQGANHNEQFF. Here the CDR3 DNA reads TGTGCCTGGATGCGACAGGGGGCTAATCACAATGAGCAGTTCTTC.

The gene calls are TRBV7-6 and TRBJ2-3; 9 bases agree with TRBD2. The CDR3 is made up of 16 amino acids. The germline V gene encodes CDR1 SGHVS and CDR2 FNYEAQ. After removal of 1 base from V and 5 bases from J, the junction contained 7 bases not matched to a gene. The CDR3 loop reads CASSLGAGGQGDTQYF. In nucleotides, the CDR3 is TGTGCCAGCAGCTTAGGGGCGGGAGGGCAGGGAGATACGCAGTATTTT. Variable domain in full (rest from reference TRBV7-6 and TRBJ2-3): GAGVSQSPRYKVTKRGQDVALRCDPISGHVSLYWYRQALGQGPEFLTYFNYEAQQDKSGLPNDRFSAERPEGSISTLTIQRTEQRDSAMYRCASSLGAGGQGDTQYFGPGTRLTVL.

The chain combines TRBV9 with TRBJ2-5; D is unresolved. Germline V gene lookup returns CDR1 SGDLS and CDR2 YYNGEE. The CDR3 has 14 amino acids. Trimming took off 3 bases at V and 0 bases at J, with 9 bases between the two ends. DNA for the CDR3: TGTGCCAGCAGCGAACGGTTGTACCAAGAGACCCAGTACTTC. Translated: CASSERLYQETQYF.

V usage is TRBV9 and J usage is TRBJ2-3; TRBD1 is a possible D gene (6 bases). In germline, CDR1 is SGDLS, CDR2 YYNGEE. V lost 4 bases and J 4 bases, leaving 16 bases between the germline ends. This CDR3 region has 15 residues. The CDR3 nucleotides read TGTGCCAGCAGCTTGCTGACAGGTGGCGCAGATACGCAGTATTTT. Translation: CASSLLTGGADTQYF.

The chain uses TRBV15 and TRBJ2-6; D possibly corresponds to TRBD2 (6 bases). CDR3 length equals 16 residues. V gave up 0 bases and J gave up 1 base, with 7 bases separating them. In germline, CDR1 is LNHNV, CDR2 YYDKDF (reference sequence). For the CDR3, the DNA is TGTGCCACCAGCAGAGAGGAGGGATCTGGGGCCAACGTCCTGACTTTC. It specifies CATSREEGSGANVLTF.

The chain uses TRBV4-2 and TRBJ2-5, with 7 positions matching TRBD2. From germline, CDR1 is LGHNA and CDR2 YNFKEQ. V was pared by 0 bases and J by 4 bases, with 11 bases of the junction left unmatched. The CDR3 is made up of 17 amino acids. CDR3 sequence (DNA): TGTGCCAGCAGCCAAGATCCCGGGACTACCACGGGAGAGACCCAGTACTTC. Translation gives CASSQDPGTTTGETQYF.

The rearrangement uses TRBV4-1 and TRBJ1-3, with 8 bases aligning to TRBD1. After removal of 0 bases from V and 0 bases from J, the junction contained 19 bases not matched to a gene. The V gene's germline CDR1 is MGHRA and CDR2 YSYEKL. The CDR3 covers 22 residues. The CDR3 DNA follows: TGCGCCAGCAGCCAAGATCAAAGGAGGACAGGGAGATTCCCCCCCTCTGGAAACACCATATATTTT. This sequence encodes CASSQDQRRTGRFPPSGNTIYF.